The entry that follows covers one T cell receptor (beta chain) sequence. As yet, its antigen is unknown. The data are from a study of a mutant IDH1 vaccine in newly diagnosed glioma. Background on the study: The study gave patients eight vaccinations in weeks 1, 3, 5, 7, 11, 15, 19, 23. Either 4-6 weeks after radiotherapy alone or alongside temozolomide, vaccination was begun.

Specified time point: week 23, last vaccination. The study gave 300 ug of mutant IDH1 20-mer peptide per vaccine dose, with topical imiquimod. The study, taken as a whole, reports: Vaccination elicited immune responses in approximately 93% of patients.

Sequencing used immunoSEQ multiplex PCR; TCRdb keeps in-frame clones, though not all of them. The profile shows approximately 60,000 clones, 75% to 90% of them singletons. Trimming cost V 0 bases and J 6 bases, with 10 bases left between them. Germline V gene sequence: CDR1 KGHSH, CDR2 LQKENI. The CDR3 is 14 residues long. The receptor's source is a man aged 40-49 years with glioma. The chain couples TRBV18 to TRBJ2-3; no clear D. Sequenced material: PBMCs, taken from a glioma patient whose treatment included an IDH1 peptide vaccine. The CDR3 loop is CASSPPEGSDTQYF. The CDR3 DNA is TGTGCCAGCTCACCACCGGAAGGGTCGGATACGCAGTATTTT.